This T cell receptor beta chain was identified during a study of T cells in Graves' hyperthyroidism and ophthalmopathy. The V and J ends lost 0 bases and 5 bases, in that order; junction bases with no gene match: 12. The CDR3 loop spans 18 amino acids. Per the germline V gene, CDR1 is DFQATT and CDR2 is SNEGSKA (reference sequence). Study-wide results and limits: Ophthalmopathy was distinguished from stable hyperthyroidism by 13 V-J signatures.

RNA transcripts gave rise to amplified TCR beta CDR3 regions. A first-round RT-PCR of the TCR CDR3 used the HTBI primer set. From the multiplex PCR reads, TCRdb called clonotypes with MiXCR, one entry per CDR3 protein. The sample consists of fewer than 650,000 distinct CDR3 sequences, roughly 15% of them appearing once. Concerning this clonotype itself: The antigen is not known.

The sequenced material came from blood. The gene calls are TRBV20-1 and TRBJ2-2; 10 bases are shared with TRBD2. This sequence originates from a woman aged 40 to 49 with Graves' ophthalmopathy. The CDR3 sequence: CSARDTASGSWLTGELFF. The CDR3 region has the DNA TGCAGTGCTAGAGATACGGCTAGCGGGAGTTGGCTTACCGGGGAGCTGTTTTTT.